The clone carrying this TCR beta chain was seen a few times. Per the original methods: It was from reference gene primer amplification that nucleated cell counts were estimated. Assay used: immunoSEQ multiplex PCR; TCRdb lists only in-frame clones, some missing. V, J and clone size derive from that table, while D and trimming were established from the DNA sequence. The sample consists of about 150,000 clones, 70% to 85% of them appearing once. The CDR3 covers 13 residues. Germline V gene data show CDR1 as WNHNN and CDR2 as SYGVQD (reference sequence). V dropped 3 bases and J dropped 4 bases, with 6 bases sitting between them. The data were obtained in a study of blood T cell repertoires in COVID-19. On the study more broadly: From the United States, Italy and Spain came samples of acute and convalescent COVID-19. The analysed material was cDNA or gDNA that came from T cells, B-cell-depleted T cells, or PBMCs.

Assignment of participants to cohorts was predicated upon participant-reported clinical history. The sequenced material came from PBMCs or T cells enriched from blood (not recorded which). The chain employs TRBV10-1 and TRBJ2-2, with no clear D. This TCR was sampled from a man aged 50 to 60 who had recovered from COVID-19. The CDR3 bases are TGCGCCAGCAGTGATTTAGCCACCGGGGAGCTGTTTTTT. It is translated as CASSDLATGELFF.